This TCR beta chain derives from a study of T cell changes during pregnancy in multiple sclerosis. V lost 0 bases and J 1 base, leaving 7 bases between the germline ends. Looked up from germline, CDR1 is LNHNV and CDR2 is YYDKDF (reference sequence). The CDR3 covers 16 residues. TCRdb's table, derived via immunoSEQ multiplex PCR, lists solely in-frame clones and lacks some. The data contain 65,000 to 80,000 clones, over 80% of them singletons. The rearrangement uses TRBV15 and TRBJ2-6, with a possible D match to TRBD2 (5 bases). Specimen: peripheral blood, collected in the first trimester of pregnancy. The sequence derives from a female donor with multiple sclerosis, enrolled in a pregnancy study. The CDR3 DNA reads as TGTGCCACCAGCAGAGATCGGGGTTCTGGGGCCAACGTCCTGACTTTC. The encoded protein is CATSRDRGSGANVLTF.